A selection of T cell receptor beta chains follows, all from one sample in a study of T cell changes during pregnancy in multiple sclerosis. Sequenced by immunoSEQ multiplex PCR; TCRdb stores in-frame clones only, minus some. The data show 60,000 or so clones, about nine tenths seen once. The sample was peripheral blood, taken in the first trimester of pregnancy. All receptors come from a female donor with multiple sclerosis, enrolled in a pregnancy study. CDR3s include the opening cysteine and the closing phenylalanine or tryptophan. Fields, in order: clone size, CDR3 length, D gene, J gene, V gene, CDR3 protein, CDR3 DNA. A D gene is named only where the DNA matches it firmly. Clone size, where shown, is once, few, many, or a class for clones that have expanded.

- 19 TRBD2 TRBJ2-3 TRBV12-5 CASGLGRAGGTSSTDTQYF TGTGCTAGTGGTTTGGGGCGAGCGGGGGGGACAAGCTCCACAGATACGCAGTATTTT
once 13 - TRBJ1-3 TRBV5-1 CASSLFPFNTIYF TGCGCCAGCAGCTTGTTTCCTTTTAACACCATATATTTT
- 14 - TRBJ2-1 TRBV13 CASSLERSLNEQFF TGTGCCAGCAGCTTAGAGCGATCCCTCAATGAGCAGTTCTTC
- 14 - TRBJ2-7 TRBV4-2 CASSQDGGPGVNTF TGTGCCAGCAGCCAAGATGGGGGTCCGGGGGTGAACACGTTC
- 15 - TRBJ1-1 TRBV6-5 CASTDPAAGGTEAFF TGTGCCAGCACCGACCCCGCGGCGGGTGGGACTGAAGCTTTCTTT
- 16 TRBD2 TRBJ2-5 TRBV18 CASSPMAGGIQETQYF TGTGCCAGCTCACCCATGGCGGGAGGCATCCAAGAGACCCAGTACTTC
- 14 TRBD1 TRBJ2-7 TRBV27 CASKYQGAGYEQYF TGTGCCAGTAAATACCAGGGGGCTGGCTACGAGCAGTACTTC
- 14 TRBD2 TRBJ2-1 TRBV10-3 CAIWEGGRINEQFF TGTGCCATCTGGGAGGGAGGGCGTATCAATGAGCAGTTCTTC
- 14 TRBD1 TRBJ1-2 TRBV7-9 CASSLATGGYGYTF TGTGCCAGCAGCTTAGCAACAGGGGGTTACGGCTACACCTTC
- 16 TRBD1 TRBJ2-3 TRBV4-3 CASSQGPGQGTDTQYF TGCGCCAGCAGCCAAGGCCCGGGACAGGGAACAGATACGCAGTATTTT
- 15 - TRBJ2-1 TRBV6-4 CASSDQGGSYNEQFF TGTGCCAGCAGTGACCAGGGGGGCTCCTACAATGAGCAGTTCTTC
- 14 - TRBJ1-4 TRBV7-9 CASIREATNEKLFF TGTGCCAGCATCCGAGAAGCAACTAATGAAAAACTGTTTTTT
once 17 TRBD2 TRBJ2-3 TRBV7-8 CASSREATSGVTDTQYF TGTGCCAGCAGCAGAGAGGCGACTAGCGGGGTCACAGATACGCAGTATTTT
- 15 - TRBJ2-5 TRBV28 CASSQIQGNQETQYF TGTGCCAGCAGTCAAATACAGGGAAACCAAGAGACCCAGTACTTC
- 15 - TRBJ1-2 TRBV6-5 CASSARREWNYGYTF TGTGCCAGCAGTGCACGCAGGGAATGGAACTATGGCTACACCTTC